This T cell receptor beta chain originates from a study of cytomegalovirus exposure and HLA in healthy donors. Measured with immunoSEQ multiplex PCR; TCRdb has only the in-frame clones, and not every one. The table shows more than 250,000 clones, with roughly 90% occurring only once. CDR3 length: 16 amino acids. The germline CDR1 and CDR2 sequences are LNHDA and SQIVND (reference sequence). Deletions cut 1 base from V and 0 bases from J, with 13 bases between. The rearrangement uses TRBV19 and TRBJ2-7, with D tentatively TRBD1 or TRBD2 (5 bases each). The sequenced sample was PBMCs. The clonotype originates from a woman aged 25-40 years in good health and CMV-seropositive. CDR3 coding DNA: TGTGCCAGTAGTATAGCGTCAGGGACGGGCTCCTACGAGCAGTACTTC. It encodes CASSIASGTGSYEQYF.